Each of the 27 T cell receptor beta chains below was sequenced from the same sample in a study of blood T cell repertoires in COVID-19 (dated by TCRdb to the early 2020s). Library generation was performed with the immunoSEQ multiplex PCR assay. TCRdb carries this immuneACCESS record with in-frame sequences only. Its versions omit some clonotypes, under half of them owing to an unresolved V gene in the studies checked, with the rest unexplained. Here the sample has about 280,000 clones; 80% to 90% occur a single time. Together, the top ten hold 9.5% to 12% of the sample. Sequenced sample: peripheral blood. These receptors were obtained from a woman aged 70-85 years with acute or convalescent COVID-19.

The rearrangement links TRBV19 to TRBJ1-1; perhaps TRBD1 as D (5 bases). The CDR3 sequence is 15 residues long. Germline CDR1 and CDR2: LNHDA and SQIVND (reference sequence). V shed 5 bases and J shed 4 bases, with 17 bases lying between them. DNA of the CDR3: TGTGCCAGTAGTCTAATACTAAGGAGGGGCACTGAAGCTTTCTTT. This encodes CASSLILRRGTEAFF.

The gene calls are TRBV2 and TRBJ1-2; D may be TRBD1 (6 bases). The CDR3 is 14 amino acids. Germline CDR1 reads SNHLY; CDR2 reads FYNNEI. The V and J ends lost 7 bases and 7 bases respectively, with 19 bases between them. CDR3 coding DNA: TGTGCCAGCATCCCCACAACAGGGCTCAGTGGCTACACCTTC. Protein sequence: CASIPTTGLSGYTF.

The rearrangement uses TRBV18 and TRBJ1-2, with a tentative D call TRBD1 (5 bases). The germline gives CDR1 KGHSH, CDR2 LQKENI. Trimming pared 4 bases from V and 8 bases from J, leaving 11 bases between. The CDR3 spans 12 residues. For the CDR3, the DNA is TGTGCCAGCTCACGGGGCGGTGAAGGCTACACCTTC. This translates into CASSRGGEGYTF.

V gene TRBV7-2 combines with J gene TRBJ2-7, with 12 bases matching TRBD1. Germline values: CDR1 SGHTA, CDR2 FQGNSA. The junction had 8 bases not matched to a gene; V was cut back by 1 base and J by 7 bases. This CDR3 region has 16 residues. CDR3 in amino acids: CASSLGGTGGLFEQYF. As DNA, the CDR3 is TGTGCCAGCAGCTTAGGAGGGACAGGGGGCTTGTTTGAGCAGTACTTC.

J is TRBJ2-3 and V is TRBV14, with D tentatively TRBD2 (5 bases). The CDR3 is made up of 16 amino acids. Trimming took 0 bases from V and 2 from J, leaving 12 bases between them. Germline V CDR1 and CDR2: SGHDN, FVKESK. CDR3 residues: CASSQDFGETTDTQYF. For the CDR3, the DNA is TGTGCCAGCAGCCAAGATTTTGGGGAGACCACAGATACGCAGTATTTT.

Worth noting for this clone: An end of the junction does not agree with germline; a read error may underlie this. CDR3 residues: CASREGVTGELFF. The CDR3 coding sequence is TGTGCCAGCAGAGAAGGAGTCACCGGGGAGCTGTTTTTT. This chain uses TRBV2 with TRBJ2-2; D gene unclear. Germline-derived CDR1 and CDR2 are SNHLY and FYNNEI. The CDR3 loop spans 13 amino acids.

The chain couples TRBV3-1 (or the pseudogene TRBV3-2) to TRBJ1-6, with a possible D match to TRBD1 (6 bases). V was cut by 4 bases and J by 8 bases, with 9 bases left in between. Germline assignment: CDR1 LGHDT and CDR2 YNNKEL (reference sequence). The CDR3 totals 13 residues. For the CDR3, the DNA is TGTGCCAGCAGCCGACAGGCCGATTCACCCCTCCACTTT. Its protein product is CASSRQADSPLHF.

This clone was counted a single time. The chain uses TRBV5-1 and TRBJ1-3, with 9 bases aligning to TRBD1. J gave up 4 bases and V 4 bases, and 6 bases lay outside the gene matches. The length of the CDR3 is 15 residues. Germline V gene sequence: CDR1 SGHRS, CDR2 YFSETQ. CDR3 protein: CASSGGTGRGNTIYF. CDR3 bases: TGCGCCAGCAGCGGGGGGACAGGGAGAGGAAACACCATATATTTT. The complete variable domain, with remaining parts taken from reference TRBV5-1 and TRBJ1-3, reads KAGVTQTPRYLIKTRGQQVTLSCSPISGHRSVSWYQQTPGQGLQFLFEYFSETQRNKGNFPGRFSGRQFSNSRSEMNVSTLELGDSALYLCASSGGTGRGNTIYFGEGSWLTVV.

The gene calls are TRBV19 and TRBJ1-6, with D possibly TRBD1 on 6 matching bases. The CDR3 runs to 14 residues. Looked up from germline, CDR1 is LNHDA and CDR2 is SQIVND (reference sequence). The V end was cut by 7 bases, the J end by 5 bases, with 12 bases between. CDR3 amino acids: CASTPDSHNSPLHF. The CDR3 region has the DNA TGTGCCAGTACCCCGGACAGCCATAATTCACCCCTCCACTTT.

The DNA for the CDR3 is TGTGCCAGCAGCTTGCCGCAGGGGGCTAAAGAGCAGTACTTC. This translates into CASSLPQGAKEQYF. This chain connects TRBV5-4 to TRBJ2-7; 8 bases fit TRBD1. CDR3 length: 14 residues. The V and J ends lost 1 base and 7 bases, in that order; junction bases with no gene match: 7. Germline assignment: CDR1 SGHNT and CDR2 YYREEE (reference sequence). Filled out from reference TRBV5-4 and TRBJ2-7, the complete variable domain reads ETGVTQSPTHLIKTRGQQVTLRCSSQSGHNTVSWYQQALGQGPQFIFQYYREEENGRGNFPPRFSGLQFPNYSSELNVNALELDDSALYLCASSLPQGAKEQYFGPGTRLTVT.

The CDR3 nucleotides read TGTGCCAGCAGCCCCCTCACAGACTCTGGAAACACCATATATTTT. This translates into CASSPLTDSGNTIYF. V usage is TRBV9 and J usage is TRBJ1-3; D gene uncertain. CDR3 size: 15 residues. With 4 bases removed from V and 0 bases from J, the gap between germline ends came to 11 bases. Germline V gene lookup returns CDR1 SGDLS and CDR2 YYNGEE.

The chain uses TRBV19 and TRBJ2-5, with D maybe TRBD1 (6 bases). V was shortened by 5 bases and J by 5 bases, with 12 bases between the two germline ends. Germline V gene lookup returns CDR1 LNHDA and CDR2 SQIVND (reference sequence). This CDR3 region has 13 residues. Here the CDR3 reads CASSSGTMETQYF. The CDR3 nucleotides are TGTGCCAGTAGTTCCGGGACAATGGAGACCCAGTACTTC.

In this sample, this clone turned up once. The CDR3: CASSLMQEPLHF. DNA of the CDR3: TGTGCCAGCAGTTTAATGCAGGAACCCCTCCACTTT. The chain combines TRBV12-3 or TRBV12-4 with TRBJ1-6; D is ambiguous. Trimming took off 2 bases at V and 12 bases at J, with 8 bases between the two ends. The CDR3 covers 12 residues.

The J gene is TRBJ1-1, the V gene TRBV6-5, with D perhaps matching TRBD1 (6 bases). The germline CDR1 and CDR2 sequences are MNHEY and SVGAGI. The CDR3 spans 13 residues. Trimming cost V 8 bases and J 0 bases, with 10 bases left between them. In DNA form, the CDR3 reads TGTGCCAGCGCAAGGGGGTTGAACACTGAAGCTTTCTTT. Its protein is CASARGLNTEAFF.

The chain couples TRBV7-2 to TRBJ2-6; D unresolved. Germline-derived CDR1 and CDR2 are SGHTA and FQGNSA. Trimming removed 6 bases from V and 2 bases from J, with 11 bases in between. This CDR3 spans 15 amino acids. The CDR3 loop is CASSPVLTGANVLTF. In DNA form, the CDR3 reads TGTGCCAGCAGTCCGGTGTTAACTGGGGCCAACGTCCTGACTTTC.

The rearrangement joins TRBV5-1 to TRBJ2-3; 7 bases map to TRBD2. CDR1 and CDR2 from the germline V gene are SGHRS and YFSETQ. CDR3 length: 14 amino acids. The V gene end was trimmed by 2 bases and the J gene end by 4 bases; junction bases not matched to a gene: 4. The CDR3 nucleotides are TGCGCCAGCAGCTTAAACAGCGGGGCAGATACGCAGTATTTT. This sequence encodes CASSLNSGADTQYF.

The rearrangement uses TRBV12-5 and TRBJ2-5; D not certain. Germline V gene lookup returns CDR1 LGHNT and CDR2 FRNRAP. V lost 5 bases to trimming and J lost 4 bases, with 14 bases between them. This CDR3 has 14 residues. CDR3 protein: CASGLYRVGETQYF. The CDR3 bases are TGTGCTAGTGGTCTGTACCGGGTAGGAGAGACCCAGTACTTC.

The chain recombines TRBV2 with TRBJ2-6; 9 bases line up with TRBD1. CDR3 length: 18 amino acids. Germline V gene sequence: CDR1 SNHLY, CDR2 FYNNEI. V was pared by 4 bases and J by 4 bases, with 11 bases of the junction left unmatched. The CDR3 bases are TGTGCCAGCAGTGGGACAGGGGTGGAGCTACTCGGGGCCAACGTCCTGACTTTC. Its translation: CASSGTGVELLGANVLTF. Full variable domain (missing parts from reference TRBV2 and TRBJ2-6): EPEVTQTPSHQVTQMGQEVILRCVPISNHLYFYWYRQILGQKVEFLVSFYNNEISEKSEIFDDQFSVERPDGSNFTLKIRSTKLEDSAMYFCASSGTGVELLGANVLTFGAGSRLTVL.

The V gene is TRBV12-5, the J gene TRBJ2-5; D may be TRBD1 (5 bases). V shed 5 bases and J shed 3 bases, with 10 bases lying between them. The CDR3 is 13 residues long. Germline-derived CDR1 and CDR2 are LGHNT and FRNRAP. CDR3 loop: CASGPPTEETQYF. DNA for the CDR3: TGTGCTAGTGGTCCACCGACAGAAGAGACCCAGTACTTC. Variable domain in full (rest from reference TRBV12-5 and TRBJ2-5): DARVTQTPRHKVTEMGQEVTMRCQPILGHNTVFWYRQTMMQGLELLAYFRNRAPLDDSGMPKDRFSAEMPDATLATLKIQPSEPRDSAVYFCASGPPTEETQYFGPGTRLLVL.

The CDR3 sequence: CASSLVTGFGETQYF. The DNA of the CDR3 is TGTGCCAGCAGCTTAGTGACAGGGTTTGGGGAGACCCAGTACTTC. The V and J genes are TRBV11-2 and TRBJ2-5, with 7 nucleotides matching TRBD1. In germline, CDR1 is SGHAT, CDR2 FQNNGV. The CDR3 is 15 residues long. V trimming: 1 base; J trimming: 5 bases; junction bases outside the gene matches: 7.

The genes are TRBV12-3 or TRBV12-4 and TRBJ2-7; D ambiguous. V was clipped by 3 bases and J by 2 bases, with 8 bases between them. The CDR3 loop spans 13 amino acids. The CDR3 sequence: CASSLGRTYEQYF. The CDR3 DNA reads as TGTGCCAGCAGTTTGGGCAGGACCTACGAGCAGTACTTC.

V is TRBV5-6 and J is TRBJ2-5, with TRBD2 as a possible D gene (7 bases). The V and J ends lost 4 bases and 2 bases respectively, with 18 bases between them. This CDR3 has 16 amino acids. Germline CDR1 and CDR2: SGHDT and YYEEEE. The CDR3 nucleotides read TGTGCCAGCAGCCTCCCATGGGGGGGCGGACAAGAGACCCAGTACTTC. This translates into CASSLPWGGGQETQYF.

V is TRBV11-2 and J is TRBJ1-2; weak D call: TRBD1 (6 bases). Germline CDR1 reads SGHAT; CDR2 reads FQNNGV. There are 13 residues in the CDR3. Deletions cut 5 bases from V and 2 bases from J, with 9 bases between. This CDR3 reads CASSRDKNYGYTF. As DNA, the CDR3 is TGTGCCAGCAGCCGGGACAAAAACTATGGCTACACCTTC.

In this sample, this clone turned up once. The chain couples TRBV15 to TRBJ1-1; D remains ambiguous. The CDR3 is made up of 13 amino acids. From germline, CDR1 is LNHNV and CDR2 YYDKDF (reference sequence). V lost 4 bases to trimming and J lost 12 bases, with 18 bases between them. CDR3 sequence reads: CATSNDGFAGTFF. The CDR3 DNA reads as TGTGCCACCAGCAACGATGGCTTCGCGGGGACTTTCTTT.

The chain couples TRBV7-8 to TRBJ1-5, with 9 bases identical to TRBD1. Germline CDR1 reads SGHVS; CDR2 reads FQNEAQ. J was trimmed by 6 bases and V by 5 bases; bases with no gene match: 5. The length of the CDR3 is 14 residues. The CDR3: CASSAGQGLQPQHF. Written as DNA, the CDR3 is TGTGCCAGCAGCGCAGGACAGGGGCTTCAGCCCCAGCATTTT.

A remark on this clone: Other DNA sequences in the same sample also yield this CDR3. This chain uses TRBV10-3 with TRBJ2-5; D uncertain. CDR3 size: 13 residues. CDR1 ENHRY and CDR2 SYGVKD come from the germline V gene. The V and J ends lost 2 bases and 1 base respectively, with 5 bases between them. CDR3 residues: CAISEGSQETQYF. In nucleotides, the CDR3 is TGTGCCATCAGTGAGGGCTCCCAAGAGACCCAGTACTTC.

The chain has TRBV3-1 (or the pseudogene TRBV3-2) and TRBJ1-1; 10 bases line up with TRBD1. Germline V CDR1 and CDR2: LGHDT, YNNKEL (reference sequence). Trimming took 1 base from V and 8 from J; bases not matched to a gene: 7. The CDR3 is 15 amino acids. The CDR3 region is CASSQGDRGGIEAFF. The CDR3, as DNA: TGTGCCAGCAGCCAAGGGGACAGGGGAGGAATAGAAGCTTTCTTT.